A single sample is the source of the 10 T cell receptor beta chains below, sequenced in a study of blood T cell repertoires in COVID-19. This table comes from immunoSEQ multiplex PCR, and its TCRdb copy is limited to in-frame clones, with some not included. The data hold 93,000 or so clones, with about 87% observed a single time. The source material was peripheral blood. The receptors derive from a human donor in a cohort sampled during active or convalescent COVID-19.

The chain combines TRBV6-5 with TRBJ1-3; 7 bases map to TRBD1. Germline-derived CDR1 and CDR2 are MNHEY and SVGAGI. The CDR3 spans 15 residues. Losses at the gene ends were 0 bases for V and 2 bases for J; bases not matched to a gene: 1. The CDR3 loop is CASSYSGTAGNTIYF. Written as DNA, the CDR3 is TGTGCCAGCAGTTACTCCGGGACAGCTGGAAACACCATATATTTT.

The rearrangement uses TRBV13 and TRBJ2-2; TRBD1 matches 8 bases. The V and J ends lost 3 bases and 7 bases, in that order; junction bases with no gene match: 7. CDR1 is PRHDT and CDR2 is FYEKMQ in the germline V gene (reference sequence). The CDR3 contains 15 residues. This CDR3 reads CASSFYRGSSGELFF. CDR3 coding DNA: TGTGCCAGCAGCTTTTACAGGGGGTCGAGCGGGGAGCTGTTTTTT.

Only one count was recorded for this clone. V and J are TRBV19 and TRBJ1-5; tentative D call: TRBD1 (6 bases). This CDR3 is 14 amino acids long. In germline, CDR1 is LNHDA, CDR2 SQIVND (reference sequence). V dropped 4 bases and J dropped 4 bases, with 11 bases sitting between them. CDR3 DNA sequence: TGTGCCAGTAGTAAGGACAGAGGGAATCAGCCCCAGCATTTT. It codes for CASSKDRGNQPQHF. Full variable domain (rest looked up from reference TRBV19 and TRBJ1-5): DGGITQSPKYLFRKEGQNVTLSCEQNLNHDAMYWYRQDPGQGLRLIYYSQIVNDFQKGDIAEGYSVSREKKESFPLTVTSAQKNPTAFYLCASSKDRGNQPQHFGDGTRLSIL.

This rearrangement joins TRBV5-1 to TRBJ1-5; 8 bases line up with TRBD1. From germline, CDR1 is SGHRS and CDR2 YFSETQ. Losses at the gene ends were 0 bases for V and 5 bases for J; bases not matched to a gene: 4. The CDR3 consists of 15 residues. The CDR3 is CASSLEAGGDQPQHF. The CDR3 DNA is TGCGCCAGCAGCTTGGAGGCAGGGGGCGATCAGCCCCAGCATTTT.

The chain is built from TRBV2 and TRBJ2-1; 13 nucleotides align to TRBD2. J gave up 5 bases and V 10 bases, and 8 bases lay outside the gene matches. Germline V gene lookup returns CDR1 SNHLY and CDR2 FYNNEI. CDR3 length equals 15 residues. CDR3 protein: CATKTSGGQHNEQFF. In nucleotides, the CDR3 is TGTGCCACCAAGACTAGCGGGGGGCAACACAATGAGCAGTTCTTC.

A single count supports this clone. The chain combines TRBV5-1 with TRBJ1-1, with 8 bases aligning to TRBD1. CDR1 and CDR2 from the germline V gene are SGHRS and YFSETQ. Trimming took 6 bases from V and 3 from J; bases not matched to a gene: 13. The CDR3 length is 16 residues. The CDR3 is CASKGAGGSLDTEAFF. The CDR3 nucleotides read TGCGCCAGCAAGGGGGCAGGGGGCTCGTTGGACACTGAAGCTTTCTTT.

This chain links TRBV28 with TRBJ1-2, with 9 bases that match TRBD1. This CDR3 has 14 residues. Germline trimming cut 3 bases from V and 3 bases from J; bases unmatched to any gene: 2. Germline CDR1 MDHEN, CDR2 SYDVKM. CDR3 sequence (DNA): TGTGCCAGCAGTTTGTGGGACAGGGACTATGGCTACACCTTC. It yields the protein CASSLWDRDYGYTF.

J is TRBJ1-4 and V is TRBV19; possible D gene TRBD1, 6 bases. Germline CDR1 and CDR2: LNHDA and SQIVND (reference sequence). V was clipped by 3 bases and J by 8 bases, with 13 bases between them. The CDR3 is 14 amino acids. CDR3 sequence: CASSIGRGNEKLFF. Here the CDR3 DNA reads TGTGCCAGTAGTATCGGCAGGGGTAACGAAAAACTGTTTTTT.

The J gene is TRBJ2-3, the V gene TRBV24-1; possibly TRBD2 for D (5 bases). V was pared by 9 bases and J by 0 bases, with 9 bases between. Germline V gives CDR1 KGHDR, CDR2 SFDVKD. The CDR3 runs to 13 residues. The CDR3 sequence is CATAGGSTDTQYF. CDR3 nucleotide sequence: TGTGCCACCGCCGGAGGAAGCACAGATACGCAGTATTTT.

The chain uses TRBV19 and TRBJ2-3, with TRBD2 matching over 7 bases. V shed 3 bases and J 6 bases; nucleotides not matched to a gene: 15. The CDR3 is 17 amino acids. Germline V gene lookup returns CDR1 LNHDA and CDR2 SQIVND (reference sequence). The CDR3 region is CASSIETSFALGDTQYF. The DNA for the CDR3 is TGTGCCAGTAGTATTGAGACTAGCTTTGCCCTCGGCGATACGCAGTATTTT.